Sequencing of this T cell receptor beta chain was carried out in a study of Ad26.COV2.S vaccination and SARS-CoV-2 variants. Study context: It was the COV1001 Ad26.COV2.S trial arm that included the donor.

Between the trimmed V and J ends, which lost 1 base and 7 bases, there was a span of 7 bases. The CDR3 runs to 12 residues. The germline V gene encodes CDR1 GTSNPN and CDR2 SVGIG (reference sequence). Generated by immunoSEQ multiplex PCR, the TCRdb table keeps only in-frame clones and is missing some. The profile shows about 400,000 clones, roughly 80% of them singletons. Described treatment: some 19 received Ad26.COV2.S at low or high dose, single or two shots; several received placebo; per-sample allocation not given. Vaccine and placebo recipients were sampled on day 63 after the first injection. The chain has TRBV30 and TRBJ1-4; D may be TRBD1 (5 bases). This clonotype originated in a person between 18 and 60 years old who received the Ad26.COV2.S COVID-19 vaccine or a placebo. The sample consisted of peripheral blood, taken in a trial of Ad26.COV2.S vaccine versus placebo. For the CDR3, the DNA is TGTGCCTGGAGTGCCGGGGGTGAAAAACTGTTTTTT. It codes for CAWSAGGEKLFF. Drawing the rest from reference TRBV30 and TRBJ1-4, the complete variable domain is SQTIHQWPATLVQPVGSPLSLECTVEGTSNPNLYWYRQAAGRGLQLLFYSVGIGQISSEVPQNLSASRPQDRQFILSSKKLLLSDSGFYLCAWSAGGEKLFFGSGTQLSVL.